These 23 T cell receptor beta chains originate from one sample sequenced in a study of shared clonotypes between healthy human individuals. Some clones are missing from TCRdb's copy, which holds only in-frame ones; the method was immunoSEQ multiplex PCR. Here the sample spans more than 2 million clones, nearly 97% being singletons. The sample consisted of naive CD4+ T cells sorted from blood. Subset denoted: CD45RA+ positively selected. These receptors all come from a young man in good health.

A few counts support this clone. The chain combines TRBV5-1 with TRBJ2-2, with TRBD2 identical over 8 bases. CDR1 is SGHRS and CDR2 is YFSETQ in the germline V gene. The CDR3 has 15 amino acids. The V and J ends lost 3 bases and 4 bases, in that order; junction bases with no gene match: 5. CDR3 protein: CASSSGRETTGELFF. The CDR3 DNA sequence: TGCGCCAGCAGCTCCGGGAGGGAAACCACCGGGGAGCTGTTTTTT.

This clone was detected a few times. The chain links TRBV6-5 to TRBJ2-5; D perhaps matches TRBD2 (6 bases). Trimming shortened V by 4 bases and J by 9 bases, and 9 bases separated the two germline ends. The CDR3 is 11 amino acids. CDR1 and CDR2 from the germline V gene are MNHEY and SVGAGI. Here the CDR3 reads CASSLGDSQYF. CDR3 in DNA: TGTGCCAGCAGTTTGGGGGACTCCCAGTACTTC.

This CDR3 reads CASSADTGGKSYEQYF. In nucleotides, the CDR3 is TGTGCCAGCAGCGCCGACACGGGGGGGAAATCCTACGAGCAGTACTTC. This chain connects TRBV5-6 to TRBJ2-7, with 8 bases that match TRBD2. Trimming at V came to 4 bases and at J to 1 base, leaving 10 bases not matched to a gene. This CDR3 contains 16 residues. CDR1 is SGHDT, CDR2 YYEEEE, per germline.

The chain recombines TRBV5-1 with TRBJ2-5; possibly TRBD1 or TRBD2 for D (5 bases each). Germline V gene sequence: CDR1 SGHRS, CDR2 YFSETQ. V was clipped by 2 bases and J by 2 bases, with 13 bases between them. This CDR3 spans 15 amino acids. The CDR3 DNA reads as TGCGCCAGCAGCTTTGGAATGGGACCTCAAGAGACCCAGTACTTC. Residues: CASSFGMGPQETQYF.

The V gene is TRBV18, the J gene TRBJ2-5; D is perhaps TRBD1 (7 bases). The CDR3 has 13 residues. V was shortened by 6 bases and J by 4 bases, with 12 bases between the two germline ends. Germline V gene data show CDR1 as KGHSH and CDR2 as LQKENI. The CDR3 nucleotides read TGTGCCAGCTCTCCGGGGGACAGAGAGACCCAGTACTTC. Its protein product is CASSPGDRETQYF.

The V gene is TRBV15, the J gene TRBJ2-7, with 7 bases lining up with TRBD2. V shed 0 bases and J 6 bases; nucleotides not matched to a gene: 5. Germline V gene sequence: CDR1 LNHNV, CDR2 YYDKDF (reference sequence). The CDR3 contains 14 residues. CDR3: CATSRDRLAAEQYF. In nucleotides, the CDR3 is TGTGCCACCAGCAGAGATCGACTAGCAGCCGAGCAGTACTTC.

The genes are TRBV19 and TRBJ1-3; D is undetermined. CDR1 and CDR2 (germline): LNHDA, SQIVND (reference sequence). This CDR3 spans 16 amino acids. With 1 base removed from V and 2 bases from J, the gap between germline ends came to 12 bases. This CDR3 is CASSIATSRAGNTIYF. The CDR3 region has the DNA TGTGCCAGTAGTATAGCCACGAGCAGAGCTGGAAACACCATATATTTT.

The V and J genes are TRBV10-3 and TRBJ2-5; D might be TRBD1 (5 bases). The germline gives CDR1 ENHRY, CDR2 SYGVKD. Trimming removed 6 bases at V and 2 bases at J, with 10 bases between. CDR3 size: 13 residues. The CDR3 nucleotides are TGTGCCATCAGAAGTCAGGGACAAGAGACCCAGTACTTC. Its protein product is CAIRSQGQETQYF.

As concerns this clone: The sample carries other DNA sequences with the same CDR3. V is TRBV6-5 and J is TRBJ1-1, with D possibly being TRBD1 (6 bases). Per the germline V gene, CDR1 is MNHEY and CDR2 is SVGAGI. The CDR3 runs 13 residues. V was shortened by 0 bases and J by 5 bases, with 7 bases between the two germline ends. The CDR3 sequence: CASSYSRGTEAFF. For the CDR3, the DNA is TGTGCCAGCAGTTACTCAAGGGGGACTGAAGCTTTCTTT.

The chain is built from TRBV19 and TRBJ1-5; D is unclear. V was pared by 5 bases and J by 3 bases, with 8 bases between. Germline V gene sequence: CDR1 LNHDA, CDR2 SQIVND (reference sequence). The CDR3 totals 13 residues. The CDR3 here is CASSAGPNQPQHF. The CDR3 nucleotides are TGTGCCAGTAGTGCCGGGCCCAATCAGCCCCAGCATTTT. Combining the CDR3 with reference TRBV19 and TRBJ1-5 gives the whole variable domain DGGITQSPKYLFRKEGQNVTLSCEQNLNHDAMYWYRQDPGQGLRLIYYSQIVNDFQKGDIAEGYSVSREKKESFPLTVTSAQKNPTAFYLCASSAGPNQPQHFGDGTRLSIL.

The chain employs TRBV2 and TRBJ2-3; 11 bases are a match to TRBD2. Germline CDR1 is SNHLY and CDR2 is FYNNEI. CDR3 length equals 17 residues. V was pared by 6 bases and J by 0 bases, with 8 bases of the junction left unmatched. The CDR3 loop reads CASRTGTSGLSTDTQYF. The DNA for the CDR3 is TGTGCCAGCAGGACCGGGACTAGCGGCCTGAGCACAGATACGCAGTATTTT.

The rearrangement joins TRBV27 to TRBJ2-1; maybe TRBD1 (5 bases). The V end lost 6 bases, the J end lost 5 bases, and 17 bases lay between the germline ends. CDR1 is MNHEY, CDR2 SMNVEV, per germline (reference sequence). The CDR3 contains 15 residues. CDR3 sequence (DNA): TGTGCCAGCAGGGATATAGGGGATCGTGACAATGAGCAGTTCTTC. Protein: CASRDIGDRDNEQFF.

As to this clone: In the same sample, other DNA sequences code for this CDR3. The chain has TRBV6-5 and TRBJ2-7, with unresolved D. V gave up 4 bases and J gave up 0 bases, with 4 bases separating them. Germline V gene lookup returns CDR1 MNHEY and CDR2 SVGAGI. This CDR3 contains 12 residues. The CDR3 DNA sequence: TGTGCCAGCAGTTCGGACTCCTACGAGCAGTACTTC. This codes for CASSSDSYEQYF.

Details on this clone: The sample has other DNA sequences that encode this CDR3 too. The CDR3 DNA reads as TGTGCCAGCAGCGTAGCGGACTCTGATACGCAGTATTTT. Protein: CASSVADSDTQYF. This sequence joins TRBV9 and TRBJ2-3; D might be TRBD2 (5 bases). Germline CDR1 SGDLS, CDR2 YYNGEE. There are 13 residues in the CDR3. With 0 bases removed from V and 6 bases from J, the gap between germline ends came to 8 bases.

J is TRBJ1-3 and V is TRBV10-3; 7 nucleotides align to TRBD1. CDR1 and CDR2 (germline): ENHRY, SYGVKD. This CDR3 contains 13 residues. J was trimmed by 6 bases and V by 9 bases; bases with no gene match: 8. The CDR3: CAIQGPVINTIYF. The CDR3 DNA sequence: TGTGCCATACAGGGGCCGGTAATAAACACCATATATTTT.

The chain uses TRBV11-2 and TRBJ1-2; D is unclear. This CDR3 has 14 residues. Germline CDR1 is SGHAT and CDR2 is FQNNGV. The ends were cut back, 4 bases at V and 4 bases at J, with 13 bases in the middle. CDR3 sequence (DNA): TGTGCCAGCAGCTCCCCAAGCCGGGGCTATGGCTACACCTTC. This gives the protein CASSSPSRGYGYTF.

A single count supports this clone. This chain joins TRBV6-6 and TRBJ2-7; maybe TRBD2 (8 bases). Looked up from germline, CDR1 is MNHNY and CDR2 is SVGAGI (reference sequence). Trimming removed 3 bases at V and 3 bases at J, with 15 bases between. The CDR3 runs to 15 residues. The CDR3 loop is CASSYTGGDSYEQYF. CDR3 in DNA: TGTGCCAGCAGTTATACGGGGGGGGACAGCTACGAGCAGTACTTC.

This clone was counted only a few times. The sample has other DNA sequences that encode this CDR3 too. This sequence joins TRBV19 and TRBJ1-6; possible D gene TRBD1, 5 bases. The CDR3 spans 12 residues. Germline loops: CDR1 LNHDA, CDR2 SQIVND (reference sequence). V was shortened by 3 bases and J by 10 bases, with 7 bases between the two germline ends. The CDR3: CASSIEGSPLHF. The CDR3 DNA sequence: TGTGCCAGTAGTATTGAGGGGTCACCCCTCCACTTT.

CDR3 DNA sequence: TGCGCCAGCAGCCAAGATAAGGTCGCGTCTAACTATGGCTACACCTTC. This encodes CASSQDKVASNYGYTF. The chain couples TRBV4-1 to TRBJ1-2; D is ambiguous. V lost 0 bases, J lost 0 bases, and 11 bases lay in between. The length of the CDR3 is 16 residues. Germline V lookup: CDR1 MGHRA, CDR2 YSYEKL.

The V and J genes are TRBV19 and TRBJ1-1, with unresolved D. Germline values: CDR1 LNHDA, CDR2 SQIVND (reference sequence). Deletions cut 5 bases from V and 3 bases from J, with 4 bases between. This CDR3 region has 11 residues. The CDR3 is CASSVDTEAFF. The CDR3 DNA reads as TGTGCCAGTAGTGTGGACACTGAAGCTTTCTTT. The full variable domain, with the rest looked up from reference TRBV19 and TRBJ1-1, is DGGITQSPKYLFRKEGQNVTLSCEQNLNHDAMYWYRQDPGQGLRLIYYSQIVNDFQKGDIAEGYSVSREKKESFPLTVTSAQKNPTAFYLCASSVDTEAFFGQGTRLTVV.

The chain uses TRBV7-6 and TRBJ1-5; D gene uncertain. Trimming took off 1 base at V and 7 bases at J, with 8 bases between the two ends. CDR1 and CDR2 from the germline V gene are SGHVS and FNYEAQ. The CDR3 length is 13 residues. CDR3 bases: TGTGCCAGCAGCTTAGAGGTTATGCAGCCCCAGCATTTT. Amino acids: CASSLEVMQPQHF.

The chain carries TRBV18 and TRBJ2-1; 9 nucleotides agree with TRBD2. This CDR3 contains 16 residues. V lost 0 bases, J lost 8 bases, and 8 bases stayed unmatched. Per the germline V gene, CDR1 is KGHSH and CDR2 is LQKENI. The CDR3 protein is CASSPPSIAGDHEQFF. The CDR3, as DNA: TGTGCCAGCTCACCACCATCGATAGCGGGAGATCATGAGCAGTTCTTC.

The rearrangement links TRBV15 to TRBJ2-7; 7 bases match TRBD1. Trimming cost V 6 bases and J 2 bases; bases outside gene matches: 13. CDR1 and CDR2 (germline): LNHNV, YYDKDF (reference sequence). CDR3 length: 16 residues. CDR3 in amino acids: CATSPTTGEWTYEQYF. In nucleotides, the CDR3 is TGTGCCACCAGTCCTACTACAGGGGAATGGACCTACGAGCAGTACTTC.